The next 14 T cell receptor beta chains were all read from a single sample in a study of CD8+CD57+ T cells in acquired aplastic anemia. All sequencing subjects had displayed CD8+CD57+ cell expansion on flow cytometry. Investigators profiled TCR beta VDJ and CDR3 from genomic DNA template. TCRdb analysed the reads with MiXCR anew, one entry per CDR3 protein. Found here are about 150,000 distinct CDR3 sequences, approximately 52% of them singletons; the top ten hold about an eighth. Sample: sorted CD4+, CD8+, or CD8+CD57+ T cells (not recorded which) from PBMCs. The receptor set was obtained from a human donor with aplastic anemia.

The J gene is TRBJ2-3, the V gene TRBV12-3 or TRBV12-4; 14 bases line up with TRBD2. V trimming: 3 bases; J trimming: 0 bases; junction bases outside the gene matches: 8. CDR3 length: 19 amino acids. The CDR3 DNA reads TGTGCCAGCAGTTTGACCGGGACTAGCGGGGGCCCAAGCACAGATACGCAGTATTTT. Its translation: CASSLTGTSGGPSTDTQYF.

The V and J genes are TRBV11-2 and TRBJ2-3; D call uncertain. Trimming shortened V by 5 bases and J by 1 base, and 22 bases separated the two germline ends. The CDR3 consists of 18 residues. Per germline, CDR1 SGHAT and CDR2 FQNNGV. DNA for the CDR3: TGTGCCAGCAGCCGAGGATTCCTGCGGACCCTAGGCACAGATACGCAGTATTTT. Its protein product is CASSRGFLRTLGTDTQYF.

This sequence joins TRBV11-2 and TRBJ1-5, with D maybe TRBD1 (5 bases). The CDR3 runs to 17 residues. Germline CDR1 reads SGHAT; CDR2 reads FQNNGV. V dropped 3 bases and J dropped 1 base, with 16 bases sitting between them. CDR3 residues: CASSFLSGGRSNQPQHF. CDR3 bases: TGTGCCAGCAGCTTCTTGAGTGGGGGTAGAAGCAATCAGCCCCAGCATTTT.

CDR3 sequence reads: CASSPTDSKNSPLHF. CDR3 nucleotide sequence: TGCGCCAGCAGCCCAACCGACAGTAAAAATTCACCCCTCCACTTT. This chain joins TRBV5-1 and TRBJ1-6; tentatively, D is TRBD1 (5 bases). Germline V lookup: CDR1 SGHRS, CDR2 YFSETQ. This CDR3 region has 15 residues. V lost 4 bases and J lost 7, with 15 bases in between.

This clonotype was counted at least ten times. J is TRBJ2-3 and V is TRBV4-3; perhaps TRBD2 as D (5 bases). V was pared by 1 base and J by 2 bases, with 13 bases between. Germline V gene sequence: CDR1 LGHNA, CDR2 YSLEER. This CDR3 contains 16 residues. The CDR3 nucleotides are TGCGCCAGCAGCCAAGTGTCGGGATCCTCCACAGATACGCAGTATTTT. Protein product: CASSQVSGSSTDTQYF.

The CDR3 is CASSARLNQPQHF. The DNA for the CDR3 is TGTGCCAGCAGTGCAAGGCTAAATCAGCCCCAGCATTTT. The chain has TRBV2 and TRBJ1-5, with D hard to call. The V gene lost 4 bases and the J gene lost 4 bases, with 8 bases spanning the gap. This CDR3 has 13 residues. Germline V gene lookup returns CDR1 SNHLY and CDR2 FYNNEI.

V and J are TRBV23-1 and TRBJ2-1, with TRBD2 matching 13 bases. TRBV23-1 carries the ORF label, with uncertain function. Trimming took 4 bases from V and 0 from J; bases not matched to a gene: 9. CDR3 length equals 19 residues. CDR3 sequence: CASSPGGRTSGSSYNEQFF. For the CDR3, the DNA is TGCGCCAGCAGTCCAGGGGGGCGGACTAGCGGGAGCTCCTACAATGAGCAGTTCTTC.

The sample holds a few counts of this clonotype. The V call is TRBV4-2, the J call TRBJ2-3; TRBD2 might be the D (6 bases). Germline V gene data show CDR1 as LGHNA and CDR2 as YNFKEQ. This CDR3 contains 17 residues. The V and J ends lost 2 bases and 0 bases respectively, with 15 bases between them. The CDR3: CASSQRLAGLSTDTQYF. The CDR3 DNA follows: TGTGCCAGCAGCCAAAGGTTGGCGGGGCTTAGCACAGATACGCAGTATTTT.

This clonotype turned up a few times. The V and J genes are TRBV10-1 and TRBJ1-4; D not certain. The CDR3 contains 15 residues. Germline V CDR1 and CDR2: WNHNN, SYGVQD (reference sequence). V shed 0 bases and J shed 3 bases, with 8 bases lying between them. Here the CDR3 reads CASSESIIPNEKLFF. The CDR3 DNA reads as TGCGCCAGCAGTGAGTCGATAATCCCTAATGAAAAACTGTTTTTT.

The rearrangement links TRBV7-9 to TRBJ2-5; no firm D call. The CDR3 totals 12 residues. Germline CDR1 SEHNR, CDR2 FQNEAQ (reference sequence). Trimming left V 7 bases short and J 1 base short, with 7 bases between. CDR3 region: CASTWIQETQYF. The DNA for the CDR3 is TGTGCCAGCACCTGGATCCAAGAGACCCAGTACTTC.

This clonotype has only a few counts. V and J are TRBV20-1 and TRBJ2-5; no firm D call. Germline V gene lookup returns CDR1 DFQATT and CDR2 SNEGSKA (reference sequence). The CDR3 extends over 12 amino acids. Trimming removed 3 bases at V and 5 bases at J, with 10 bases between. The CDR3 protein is CSASPLLETQYF. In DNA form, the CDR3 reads TGCAGTGCTAGTCCCCTCTTGGAGACCCAGTACTTC.

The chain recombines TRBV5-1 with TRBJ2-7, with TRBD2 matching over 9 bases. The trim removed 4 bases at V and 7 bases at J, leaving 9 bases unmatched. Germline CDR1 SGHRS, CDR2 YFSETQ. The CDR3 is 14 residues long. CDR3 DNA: TGCGCCAGCAGCCCGGGACTAGCCATCGGTGAGCAGTACTTC. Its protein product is CASSPGLAIGEQYF.

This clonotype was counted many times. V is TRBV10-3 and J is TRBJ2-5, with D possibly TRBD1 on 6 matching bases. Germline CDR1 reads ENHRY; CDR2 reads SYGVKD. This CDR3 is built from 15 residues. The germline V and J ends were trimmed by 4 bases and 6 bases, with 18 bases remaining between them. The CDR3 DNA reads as TGTGCCATCAGTGTTACTCTAGGTCAGGGGAAGACCCAGTACTTC. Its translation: CAISVTLGQGKTQYF.

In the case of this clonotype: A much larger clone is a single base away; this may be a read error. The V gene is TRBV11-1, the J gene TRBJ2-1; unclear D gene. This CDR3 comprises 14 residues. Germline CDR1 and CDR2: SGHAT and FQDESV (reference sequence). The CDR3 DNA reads TGTGCCAGCAGCCCAGTCTCACTTGGGAATGAGCAGCTCTTC. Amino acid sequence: CASSPVSLGNEQLF. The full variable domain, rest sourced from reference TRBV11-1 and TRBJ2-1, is EAEVAQSPRYKITEKSQAVAFWCDPISGHATLYWYRQILGQGPELLVQFQDESVVDDSQLPKDRFSAERLKGVDSTLKIQPAELGDSAMYLCASSPVSLGNEQLFGPGTRLTVL.